Following are 23 T cell receptor beta chains from one sample sequenced in a study of spatial heterogeneity in lung cancer. Study-wide findings and caveats: Tumoral mutation counts were tracked by counts of expanded intratumoral alpha and beta TCRs.

Their antigens remain unidentified. Each CDR3 protein gets one entry after TCRdb re-called the 5' RACE reads with MiXCR. The table shows 4,000 or so distinct CDR3 sequences, with approximately 10% occurring only once. Noted time point: sample taken at primary tumor resection. Sequencing was performed on lung tumor tissue, taken at surgery. The receptors shown here come from a male donor with early-stage non-small cell lung cancer.

This clonotype has more than one count but fewer than ten. The rearrangement joins TRBV7-8 to TRBJ2-7, with TRBD2 matching over 11 bases. CDR1 and CDR2 from the germline V gene are SGHVS and FQNEAQ. The length of the CDR3 is 16 residues. V dropped 5 bases and J dropped 1; count of bases not matched to a gene: 7. CDR3 DNA: TGTGCCAGCAGCCCTCAGACTAGCGGGGCTTCCTACGAGCAGTACTTC. Translating it yields CASSPQTSGASYEQYF.

This sequence joins TRBV30 and TRBJ1-2, with a weak D call TRBD1 (5 bases). There are 14 residues in the CDR3. Trimming took 3 bases from V and 8 from J, leaving 19 bases between them. Germline V CDR1 and CDR2: GTSNPN, SVGIG (reference sequence). The CDR3 nucleotides are TGTGCCTGGAGAGGTTGGCAGGACACTAGAGGCTACACCTTC. Amino acid sequence: CAWRGWQDTRGYTF.

This clonotype is deemed medium-sized. This chain connects TRBV9 to TRBJ1-2; no definite D call. Per germline, CDR1 SGDLS and CDR2 YYNGEE. The CDR3 is 14 residues long. V gave up 0 bases and J gave up 4 bases, with 10 bases separating them. In DNA form, the CDR3 reads TGTGCCAGCAGCGTAGGGGCGGCACTCTATGGCTACACCTTC. It specifies CASSVGAALYGYTF.

Only a few counts were recorded for this clonotype. V gene TRBV30 combines with J gene TRBJ2-5; 9 bases map to TRBD1. The ends lost 4 bases at V and 5 bases at J; junction bases unmatched: 8. The CDR3 is made up of 14 amino acids. CDR1 is GTSNPN, CDR2 SVGIG, per germline (reference sequence). The CDR3 nucleotides are TGTGCCTGGAATCGACAGGGGGGTCTCGAGACCCAGTACTTC. Translated, it gives CAWNRQGGLETQYF.

The rearrangement joins TRBV2 to TRBJ2-5; possibly TRBD2 for D (5 bases). The CDR3 runs to 10 residues. The V gene lost 8 bases and the J gene lost 9 bases, with 10 bases spanning the gap. Germline lookup yields CDR1 SNHLY and CDR2 FYNNEI. CDR3 bases: TGTGCCAGCGGTCGGGAAGCCCAGTACTTC. This encodes CASGREAQYF.

This clonotype has just a few counts. The chain recombines TRBV3-1 with TRBJ1-5; D is perhaps TRBD1 (5 bases). The V gene's germline CDR1 is LGHDT and CDR2 YNNKEL (reference sequence). The CDR3 extends over 14 amino acids. V shed 3 bases and J shed 7 bases, with 13 bases lying between them. CDR3 sequence reads: CASSQGRVRQPQHF. As DNA, the CDR3 is TGTGCCAGCAGCCAGGGCAGGGTCCGCCAGCCCCAGCATTTT.

The chain joins TRBV6-2 or TRBV6-3 to TRBJ2-1; 8 positions match TRBD2. The length of the CDR3 is 16 residues. Germline V lookup: CDR1 MNHEY, CDR2 SVGEGT. The J segment lost 3 bases and the V segment lost 6 bases, leaving 10 bases of the junction unmatched. CDR3 region: CASRHPIAGLYNEQFF. The CDR3 DNA follows: TGTGCCAGCAGGCACCCTATAGCGGGGCTCTACAATGAGCAGTTCTTC.

This clonotype is categorized as medium-sized. This chain joins TRBV6-2 or TRBV6-3 and TRBJ2-6; 7 bases agree with TRBD1. V lost 4 bases to trimming and J lost 0 bases; unmatched junction nucleotides: 3. The length of the CDR3 is 16 residues. The germline V gene has CDR1 MNHEY and CDR2 SVGEGT. CDR3 nucleotide sequence: TGTGCCAGCAGTTTCCAGGGGGACTCTGGGGCCAACGTCCTGACTTTC. It yields the protein CASSFQGDSGANVLTF.

This rearrangement joins TRBV9 to TRBJ1-1; D unresolved. CDR1 is SGDLS, CDR2 YYNGEE, per germline. With 1 base removed from V and 1 base from J, the gap between germline ends came to 8 bases. The CDR3 consists of 14 residues. CDR3 residues: CASSVSFENTEAFF. The CDR3 region has the DNA TGTGCCAGCAGCGTATCGTTTGAGAACACTGAAGCTTTCTTT.

The chain couples TRBV6-5 to TRBJ2-7, with 13 bases lining up with TRBD2. Germline CDR1 MNHEY, CDR2 SVGAGI. The CDR3 length is 15 residues. The V and J ends lost 6 bases and 5 bases, in that order; junction bases with no gene match: 7. The CDR3 reads CASSSRTSGSHEQYV. The CDR3 region has the DNA TGTGCCAGCAGCTCCAGGACTAGCGGGAGTCACGAGCAGTACGTC.

This clonotype has only a few counts. The chain carries TRBV10-2 and TRBJ1-2; D unresolved. The ends were cut back, 3 bases at V and 5 bases at J, with 10 bases in the middle. The CDR3 has 13 amino acids. Germline lookup yields CDR1 WSHSY and CDR2 SAAADI. CDR3 in DNA: TGCGCCAGCAGTGAAGGCGGCCAATATGGCTACACCTTC. Translated: CASSEGGQYGYTF.

This clonotype is medium-sized in the sample. V usage is TRBV19 and J usage is TRBJ2-3; no definite D call. Per the germline V gene, CDR1 is LNHDA and CDR2 is SQIVND (reference sequence). The CDR3 has 15 amino acids. Trimming removed 7 bases from V and 0 bases from J, with 14 bases in between. CDR3 loop: CASTPLGPSTDTQYF. The CDR3 DNA sequence: TGTGCCAGTACCCCCCTTGGGCCAAGCACAGATACGCAGTATTTT. Full variable domain (rest looked up from reference TRBV19 and TRBJ2-3): DGGITQSPKYLFRKEGQNVTLSCEQNLNHDAMYWYRQDPGQGLRLIYYSQIVNDFQKGDIAEGYSVSREKKESFPLTVTSAQKNPTAFYLCASTPLGPSTDTQYFGPGTRLTVL.

This clonotype ranks as medium-sized (0.01 to 0.1%). This rearrangement joins TRBV15 to TRBJ1-2; D ambiguous. The CDR3 contains 13 residues. Germline V gene data show CDR1 as LNHNV and CDR2 as YYDKDF (reference sequence). With 3 bases removed from V and 6 bases from J, the gap between germline ends came to 11 bases. For the CDR3, the DNA is TGTGCCACCAGCAGTGGTGGCAGTGATGGCTACACCTTC. It encodes CATSSGGSDGYTF.

The V and J genes are TRBV11-3 and TRBJ2-5, with no clear D. Trimming removed 1 base from V and 7 bases from J, with 10 bases in between. The CDR3 contains 13 residues. Germline V gene sequence: CDR1 SGHNT, CDR2 YENEEA. CDR3 DNA: TGTGCCAGCAGCTTAGGCCACCCCGGGACCCAGTACTTC. Amino acid sequence: CASSLGHPGTQYF.

This chain connects TRBV6-2 or TRBV6-3 to TRBJ2-1; possible D gene TRBD2, 6 bases. This CDR3 region has 14 residues. V was trimmed by 3 bases and J by 8 bases, leaving 14 bases between them. Germline lookup yields CDR1 MNHEY and CDR2 SVGEGT. CDR3 sequence (DNA): TGTGCCAGCAGTTATGTGGGACTGTCTTATGAGCAGTTCTTC. Its translation is CASSYVGLSYEQFF.

V gene TRBV7-2 combines with J gene TRBJ2-3; no clear D. The CDR3 spans 13 residues. V was shortened by 2 bases and J by 6 bases, with 9 bases between the two germline ends. Germline loops: CDR1 SGHTA, CDR2 FQGNSA. The CDR3 DNA reads TGTGCCAGCAGCTTAAATTTGAGGGATACGCAGTATTTT. Translation: CASSLNLRDTQYF.

On this clonotype: A clone one base away is much larger, so this may be a read error. The chain has TRBV5-1 and TRBJ1-1; D gene uncertain. This CDR3 has 15 amino acids. The germline gives CDR1 SGHRS, CDR2 YFSETQ. CDR3 sequence reads: CTSSLAGAGNTEAFF. The CDR3 bases are TGCACCAGCAGCTTGGCTGGAGCAGGGAACACTGAAGCTTTCTTT.

The J gene is TRBJ1-3, the V gene TRBV29-1; D unresolved. Trimming took 2 bases from V and 2 from J, leaving 7 bases between them. The germline CDR1 and CDR2 sequences are SQVTM and ANQGSEA. This CDR3 contains 13 residues. In DNA, the CDR3 is TGCAGCGTTGAAAGGCAGGCTGGAAACACCATATATTTT. Its protein is CSVERQAGNTIYF.

The V call is TRBV12-3 or TRBV12-4, the J call TRBJ2-1, with D possibly being TRBD2 (5 bases). V was cut by 7 bases and J by 2 bases, with 9 bases left in between. There are 13 residues in the CDR3. The CDR3 here is CASTPGAYNEQFF. CDR3 bases: TGTGCCAGCACCCCCGGGGCCTACAATGAGCAGTTCTTC.

This clonotype has a handful of counts. This chain connects TRBV6-1 to TRBJ1-2; 10 bases map to TRBD1. Germline loops: CDR1 MNHNS, CDR2 SASEGT. This CDR3 spans 15 amino acids. Germline trimming cut 10 bases from V and 2 bases from J; bases unmatched to any gene: 10. The CDR3 nucleotides read TGTGCCACCACCTCGCGGACAGGGGGAAACTATGGCTACACCTTC. Translating it yields CATTSRTGGNYGYTF.

By sample share, this clonotype is medium-sized. The rearrangement links TRBV7-2 to TRBJ1-4; no firm D call. The germline V gene has CDR1 SGHTA and CDR2 FQGNSA. V was shortened by 5 bases and J by 0 bases, with 7 bases between the two germline ends. There are 14 residues in the CDR3. The DNA for the CDR3 is TGTGCCAGCAGCCGTCAAGCAACTAATGAAAAACTGTTTTTT. This sequence encodes CASSRQATNEKLFF. The full variable domain, completed using reference TRBV7-2 and TRBJ1-4, is GAGVSQSPSNKVTEKGKDVELRCDPISGHTALYWYRQSLGQGLEFLIYFQGNSAPDKSGLPSDRFSAERTGGSVSTLTIQRTQQEDSAVYLCASSRQATNEKLFFGSGTQLSVL.

This chain uses TRBV5-1 with TRBJ2-1; TRBD1 or TRBD2 may be the D gene (5 bases each). Germline lookup yields CDR1 SGHRS and CDR2 YFSETQ. The V end was cut by 2 bases, the J end by 0 bases, with 15 bases between. The length of the CDR3 is 17 residues. In nucleotides, the CDR3 is TGCGCCAGCAGCTTACTGGGGGACGTAAGCTCCTACAATGAGCAGTTCTTC. This gives the protein CASSLLGDVSSYNEQFF.

The chain uses TRBV19 and TRBJ2-1, with a possible D match to TRBD2 (6 bases). Per germline, CDR1 LNHDA and CDR2 SQIVND (reference sequence). The CDR3 contains 15 residues. Trimming took 5 bases from V and 3 from J, leaving 14 bases between them. The CDR3 reads CASSDQAGLYNEQFF. DNA for the CDR3: TGTGCCAGTAGTGATCAAGCGGGCCTCTACAATGAGCAGTTCTTC.